A selection of T cell receptor beta chains follows, all from one sample in a study of blood T cells in healthy people across ages. Each CDR3 protein is one row after TCRdb ran MiXCR on the 5' RACE reads. The data show 1.5 million to 2 million distinct CDR3 sequences, with 28% seen just once and roughly 8.2% held by the top ten. The sequenced sample was blood. These receptors all come from a woman in her 30s in good health. Each CDR3 is given with its conserved first and last residue. D genes are given only for firm matches. Some rows mark clone size as missing; the rest say once, few, many or name a class of expanded clone.

D	V	J	size	DNA	CDR3
TRBD1	TRBV12-3/TRBV12-4	TRBJ2-1	few	TGTGCCAGCACCCTTCGGGGTGGGACAGGGTTCAATGAGCAGTTCTTC	CASTLRGGTGFNEQFF
TRBD2	TRBV28	TRBJ2-5	many	TGTGCCAGCATAGCGGGGGGGAACAAAGAGACCCAGTACTTC	CASIAGGNKETQYF
.	TRBV20-1	TRBJ2-7	many	TGCAGTGCTAGAGATGCCAGGGATAGCGGCGAGCAGTACTTC	CSARDARDSGEQYF
.	TRBV9	TRBJ2-7	many	TGTGCCAGCAGCGTCGGGGCGGGTTCCCACTACGAGCAGTACTTC	CASSVGAGSHYEQYF
TRBD2	TRBV12-3/TRBV12-4	TRBJ2-7	many	TGTGCCAGCAGACGGGGCCGAAGTGGGGACTACCTCCTAGAGCAGTACTTC	CASRRGRSGDYLLEQYF
.	TRBV7-9	TRBJ1-5	.	TGTGCCAGCAGCGGGGTCAATCAGCCCCAGCATTTT	CASSGVNQPQHF
.	TRBV9	TRBJ2-3	many	TGTGCCAGCAGCCCCCGCCGGGGCAGTGACACAGATACGCAGTATTTT	CASSPRRGSDTDTQYF
.	TRBV29-1	TRBJ2-3	.	TGCAGCGTTGAACAGGAGGCAGGAGGCACAGATACGCAGTATTTT	CSVEQEAGGTDTQYF
.	TRBV6-2/TRBV6-3	TRBJ2-5	many	TGTGCCAGCAGTTCCTTGAGCGGCCAAGAGACCCAGTACTTC	CASSSLSGQETQYF
TRBD2	TRBV30	TRBJ2-4	.	TGTGCCTCTACGGGGACTAGCGCTAAAAACATTCAGTACTTC	CASTGTSAKNIQYF
.	TRBV7-3	TRBJ1-2	few	TGTGCCAGCAGCTTACAGGGGTATAGCTACACCTTC	CASSLQGYSYTF
.	TRBV5-1	TRBJ1-1	.	TGCGCCAGCAGCTTGGCAGGGGAGGAAGCTTTCTTT	CASSLAGEEAFF
TRBD2	TRBV12-3/TRBV12-4	TRBJ2-5	few	TGTGCCAGCAGTTTTATGGGGGGGGAGACCCAGTACTTC	CASSFMGGETQYF
TRBD1	TRBV25-1	TRBJ1-6	.	TGTGCCAGCAGTTGGGACAGGGACGATTCACCCCTCCACTTT	CASSWDRDDSPLHF
.	TRBV5-6	TRBJ2-1	many	TGTGCCAGCAGCCTCGACCCCTCGGATGAGCAGTTCTTC	CASSLDPSDEQFF
TRBD1	TRBV6-5	TRBJ1-2	.	TGTGCCAGCAGCCGACAGGGACCTAGTTCCTATGGCTACACCTTC	CASSRQGPSSYGYTF
TRBD2	TRBV5-1	TRBJ2-3	.	TGCGCCAGCAGTGAGGGAGGGCAAGATACGCAGTATTTT	CASSEGGQDTQYF
.	TRBV30	TRBJ2-7	.	TGTGCCTGGAGTCGGGCAGGGTATGCCGAGCAGTACTTC	CAWSRAGYAEQYF
.	TRBV3-1	TRBJ2-3	.	TGTGCCAGCAGCCAAGATATCACAGATACGCAGTATTTT	CASSQDITDTQYF
.	TRBV29-1	TRBJ1-2	.	TGCAGCGTTGAAACCCCAGGGGTAGCTAACTATGGCTACACCTTC	CSVETPGVANYGYTF
TRBD1	TRBV7-2	TRBJ2-6	.	TGTGCCAGCAGCCCGGGGACAGGGACTGGGGCCAACGTCCTGACTTTC	CASSPGTGTGANVLTF
TRBD1	TRBV20-1	TRBJ1-6	.	TGCAGTGCTAGGGAAACCGGGACAGGGAACTCACCCCTCCACTTT	CSARETGTGNSPLHF
.	TRBV3-1	TRBJ2-1	few	TGTGCCAGCAGCACGGAATGGGGTCTTAACAATGAGCAGTTCTTC	CASSTEWGLNNEQFF
.	TRBV6-5	TRBJ2-4	many	TGTGCCAGCTCCGGGTCGGGCAGCGTTACCAACATTCAGTACTTC	CASSGSGSVTNIQYF
.	TRBV5-5	TRBJ1-2	few	TGTGCCTCAAAAGAGGGCAGGGGATCCTATGGCTACACCTTC	CASKEGRGSYGYTF
.	TRBV11-2	TRBJ2-5	many	TGTGCCAGCAGCTTTGCTGCCAGGGCGGACTGGGAGACCCAGTACTTC	CASSFAARADWETQYF
TRBD1	TRBV4-3	TRBJ2-7	.	TGCGCCAGCAGCCAAGCCCGACAGGGGGGTTGGACCGAGCAGTACTTC	CASSQARQGGWTEQYF
TRBD2	TRBV7-6	TRBJ2-3	.	TGTGCCAGCAGCTTATCACCCGGGATTAGCGGGAGTAGGTTGACAGATACGCAGTATTTT	CASSLSPGISGSRLTDTQYF
TRBD1	TRBV6-2/TRBV6-3	TRBJ1-5	.	TGTGCCAGCAGTTCGCACCGGGACAGGACGTATAGCAATCAGCCCCAGCATTTT	CASSSHRDRTYSNQPQHF
.	TRBV2	TRBJ2-1	.	TGTGCCATCAGTGCGCAGAATGAGCAGTTCTTC	CAISAQNEQFF
TRBD2	TRBV12-3/TRBV12-4	TRBJ2-3	few	TGTGCCAGCAGCGCAGACCCCCCCGGCTCTAGCGGGGGCACAGATACGCAGTATTTT	CASSADPPGSSGGTDTQYF
.	TRBV9	TRBJ1-6	.	TGTGCCAGCAGCGTCAGGTTTAATAATTCACCCCTCCACTTT	CASSVRFNNSPLHF
TRBD2	TRBV5-1	TRBJ2-1	many	TGTGCCAGCAGCTCGGGACTAGCGGGCTCCTACAATGAGCAGTTCTTC	CASSSGLAGSYNEQFF
.	TRBV12-3/TRBV12-4	TRBJ2-3	few	TGTGCCAGCAGTTTAGCGTTTGCAGCGGCTAGCACAGATACGCAGTATTTT	CASSLAFAAASTDTQYF
.	TRBV3-1	TRBJ2-7	many	TGTGCCAGCAGCCAAGAGTGGCGAGCCTACGAGCAGTACTTC	CASSQEWRAYEQYF
.	TRBV4-3	TRBJ1-4	.	TGCGCCAGCAGCCAAGATGCCGGAGAAATGGGCCATGAAAAACTGTTTTTT	CASSQDAGEMGHEKLFF
.	TRBV10-3	TRBJ1-1	.	TGTGCCATCAGTGAGTCCAGGGGCATTAACACTGAAGCTTTCTTT	CAISESRGINTEAFF
.	TRBV6-2/TRBV6-3	TRBJ1-6	.	TGTGCCAGCAGTTGGGGCGAGTCACCCCTCCACTTT	CASSWGESPLHF
.	TRBV20-1	TRBJ2-1	few	TGCAGTGCCCAAAAGGCTAAGGATGAGCAGTTCTTC	CSAQKAKDEQFF
TRBD2	TRBV4-2	TRBJ2-3	.	TGTGCCAGCAGCCAAGTGGTAGCGGGGGGGCCCCAGCCCACTACGCAGTATTTT	CASSQVVAGGPQPTTQYF
.	TRBV5-6	TRBJ1-2	few	TGTGCCAGCAGCCGCGGAAATAACTATGGCTACACCTTC	CASSRGNNYGYTF
TRBD2	TRBV7-2	TRBJ2-5	few	TGTGCCAGCATGCAGCGGGGGGGGGAGACCCAGTACTTC	CASMQRGGETQYF
TRBD1	TRBV4-1	TRBJ2-1	many	TGCGCCAGCAGCTCCCGGGACAGGGACCCCAATGAGCAGTTCTTC	CASSSRDRDPNEQFF
.	TRBV7-2	TRBJ2-7	few	TGTGCCAGCAGCTTAGTAGGTGGGGATTCCCCCTACGAGCAGTACTTC	CASSLVGGDSPYEQYF